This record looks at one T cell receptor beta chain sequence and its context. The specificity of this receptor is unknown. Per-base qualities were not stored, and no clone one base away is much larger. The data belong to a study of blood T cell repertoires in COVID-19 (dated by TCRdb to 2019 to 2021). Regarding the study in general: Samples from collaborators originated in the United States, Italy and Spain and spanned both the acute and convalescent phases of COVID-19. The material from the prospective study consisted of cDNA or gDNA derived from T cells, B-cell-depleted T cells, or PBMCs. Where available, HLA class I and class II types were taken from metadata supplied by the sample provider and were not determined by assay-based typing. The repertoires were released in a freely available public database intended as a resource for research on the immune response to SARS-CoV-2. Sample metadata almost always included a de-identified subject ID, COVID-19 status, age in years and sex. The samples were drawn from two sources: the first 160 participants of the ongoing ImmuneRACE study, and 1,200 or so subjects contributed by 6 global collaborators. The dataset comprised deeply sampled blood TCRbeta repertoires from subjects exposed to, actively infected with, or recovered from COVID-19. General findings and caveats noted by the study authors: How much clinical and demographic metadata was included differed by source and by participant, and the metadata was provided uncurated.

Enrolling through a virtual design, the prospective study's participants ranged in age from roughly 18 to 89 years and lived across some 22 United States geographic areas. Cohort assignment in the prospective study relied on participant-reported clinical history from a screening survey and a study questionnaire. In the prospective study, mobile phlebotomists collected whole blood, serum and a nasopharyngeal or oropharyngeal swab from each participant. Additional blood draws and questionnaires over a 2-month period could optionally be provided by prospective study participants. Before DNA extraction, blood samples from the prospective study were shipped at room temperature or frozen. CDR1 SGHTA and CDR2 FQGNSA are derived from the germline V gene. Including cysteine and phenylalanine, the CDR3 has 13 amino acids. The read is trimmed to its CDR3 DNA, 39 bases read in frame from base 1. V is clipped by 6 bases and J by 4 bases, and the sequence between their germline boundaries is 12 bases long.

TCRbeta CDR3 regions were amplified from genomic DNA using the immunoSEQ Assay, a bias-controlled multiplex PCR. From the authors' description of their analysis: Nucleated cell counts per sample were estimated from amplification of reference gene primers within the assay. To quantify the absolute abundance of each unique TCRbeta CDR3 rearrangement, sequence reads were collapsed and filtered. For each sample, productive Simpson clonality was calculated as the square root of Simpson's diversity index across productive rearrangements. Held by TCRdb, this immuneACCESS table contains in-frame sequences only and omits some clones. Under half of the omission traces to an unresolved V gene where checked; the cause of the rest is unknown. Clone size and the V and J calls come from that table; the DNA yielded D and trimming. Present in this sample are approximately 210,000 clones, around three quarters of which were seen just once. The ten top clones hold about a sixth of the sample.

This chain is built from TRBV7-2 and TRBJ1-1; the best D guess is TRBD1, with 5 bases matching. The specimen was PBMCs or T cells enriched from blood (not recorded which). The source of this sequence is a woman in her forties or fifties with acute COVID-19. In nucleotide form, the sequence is TGTGCCAGCAGTACAGTGGGGCTCACTGAAGCTTTCTTT. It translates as CASSTVGLTEAFF.